Presented here are 4 T cell receptor beta chains from one specimen sequenced in a study of blood T cells in healthy people across ages. Using a J-beta primer mix together with a sample-barcoded 5' primer, a second PCR was run for about 6 to 11 cycles. TCRdb itself ran the 5' RACE reads through MiXCR, one entry per CDR3 protein. This sample yields about 770,000 distinct CDR3 sequences, of which around 43% are seen a single time; around 18% belongs to the top ten. The sample comprised blood. The source of these receptors is a man between 60 and 70 years old in good health.

The chain couples TRBV6-5 to TRBJ2-1; 8 bases align to TRBD1. Germline V CDR1 and CDR2: MNHEY, SVGAGI. CDR3 size: 13 residues. V dropped 6 bases and J dropped 12; count of bases not matched to a gene: 10. DNA of the CDR3: TGTGCCAGCAGCAAGGACAGGGTTTCATGGCAGTTCTTC. Translated, it gives CASSKDRVSWQFF.

The CDR3 DNA reads TGTGCCAGCAGTTCCCTACCGGGACAGGGTGACGAGCAGTACTTC. Translation gives CASSSLPGQGDEQYF. The chain recombines TRBV27 with TRBJ2-5, with 9 bases identical to TRBD1. The J call could be wrong; TRBJ2-7 is a better fit for the DNA end. Germline CDR1 reads MNHEY; CDR2 reads SMNVEV (reference sequence). The CDR3 is 15 amino acids.

The chain is built from TRBV4-1 and TRBJ1-5, with TRBD1 as a possible D gene (6 bases). Germline V gives CDR1 MGHRA, CDR2 YSYEKL. With 1 base removed from V and 6 bases from J, the gap between germline ends came to 13 bases. This CDR3 spans 15 amino acids. The CDR3 protein is CASSQARGPGQPQHF. The CDR3 DNA is TGCGCCAGCAGCCAAGCCAGGGGCCCCGGTCAGCCCCAGCATTTT.

Concerning this clonotype itself: A much larger clone differs from this one at a single base, so this may be a read error. The gene calls are TRBV2 and TRBJ2-5; weak D call: TRBD1 (6 bases). The length of the CDR3 is 13 residues. Germline V CDR1 and CDR2: SNHLY, FYNNEI. CDR3 sequence (DNA): TGTGCCGGCAGTGGGGACAACCAAGAGACCCAGTACTTC. It is translated as CAGSGDNQETQYF.